This TCR beta chain was captured by sequencing in a study of technical replicates of blood from several donors. TCRdb's table, derived via immunoSEQ multiplex PCR, lists solely in-frame clones and lacks some. The data hold fewer than 95,000 clones, with approximately 94% observed a single time. The CDR3 extends over 13 amino acids. Looked up from germline, CDR1 is KGHSH and CDR2 is LQKENI. V was cut by 2 bases and J by 5 bases, with 9 bases left in between. The chain employs TRBV18 and TRBJ1-1; D is unresolved. The material sequenced was T cells isolated from PBMCs. The sequence was collected from a human donor in good health. The DNA of the CDR3 is TGTGCCAGCTCACCATATCAGAGGACTGAAGCTTTCTTT. As protein: CASSPYQRTEAFF.